This T cell receptor beta chain appears in the sequencing data of a study of blood T cell repertoires in COVID-19. Study-level information: The United States, Italy and Spain provided the acute and convalescent COVID-19 samples. T cells, B-cell-depleted T cells, or PBMCs provided the cDNA or gDNA that served as material.

Remarks on this clone: This CDR3 is also generated by other DNA sequences in the sample.

The assay was immunoSEQ multiplex PCR, and TCRdb's table has in-frame clones only and misses some. This table has 98,000 or so clones, 85% to 90% appearing once. V gave up 3 bases and J gave up 2 bases, with 10 bases separating them. CDR1 LGHDT and CDR2 YNNKEL come from the germline V gene (reference sequence). The CDR3 runs to 14 residues. The receptor was derived from a woman aged 55-69 years in a cohort sampled during active or convalescent COVID-19. This rearrangement joins TRBV3-1 (or the pseudogene TRBV3-2) to TRBJ1-1; unclear D gene. What was sequenced was peripheral blood. Here the CDR3 DNA reads TGTGCCAGCAGCCAGGAGGACCGAAACACTGAAGCTTTCTTT. It yields the protein CASSQEDRNTEAFF.